A selection of T cell receptor beta chains follows, all from one sample in a study of T cell responses to AZD1222 COVID-19 vaccine. Assay: immunoSEQ multiplex PCR; the TCRdb copy retains only in-frame clones and omits some. The sample includes approximately 6,000 clones, around 87% seen only once; the top ten take 15%. The material sequenced was peripheral blood, taken 28 days after the second AZD1222 dose. These receptors all stem from an adult who received the AZD1222 COVID-19 vaccine. The CDR3 runs from the conserved cysteine through the conserved F or W. D genes are given only for firm matches. Clone size appears in some rows only: once, few, many, or a class for an expanded clone.

d_call: TRBD1; j_call: TRBJ2-1; v_call: TRBV3-1/TRBV3-2; clone_size: NA; cdr3_nt: TGTGCCAGCAGCCCCCGGGACAGGGGAGACAATGAGCAGTTCTTC; cdr3_aa: CASSPRDRGDNEQFF
d_call: TRBD1; j_call: TRBJ1-6; v_call: TRBV6-1; clone_size: NA; cdr3_nt: TGTGCCAGCAGTGAAAGACAGGGCGGGTCACCCCTCCACTTT; cdr3_aa: CASSERQGGSPLHF
d_call: NA; j_call: TRBJ2-5; v_call: TRBV7-7; clone_size: NA; cdr3_nt: TGTGCTAGCAGCCCAGGACCGGGACTCCTCCAAGAGACCCAGTACTTC; cdr3_aa: CASSPGPGLLQETQYF
d_call: NA; j_call: TRBJ2-3; v_call: TRBV5-1; clone_size: NA; cdr3_nt: TGCGCCAGCAGTCACGGACAGCCCACAGATACGCAGTATTTT; cdr3_aa: CASSHGQPTDTQYF
d_call: TRBD1; j_call: TRBJ1-5; v_call: TRBV19; clone_size: NA; cdr3_nt: TGTGCCAGTAGTATAGTAGGGGACAGGGGCAATCAGCCCCAGCATTTT; cdr3_aa: CASSIVGDRGNQPQHF
d_call: NA; j_call: TRBJ2-4; v_call: TRBV19; clone_size: once; cdr3_nt: TGTGCCAGTTCCGGCCGAGGGATGCTGGGCAAAAACATTCAGTACTTC; cdr3_aa: CASSGRGMLGKNIQYF
d_call: NA; j_call: TRBJ1-5; v_call: TRBV27; clone_size: NA; cdr3_nt: TGTGCCAGCAGTCGGTCTTCCCAGCCCTACAATCAGCCCCAGCATTTT; cdr3_aa: CASSRSSQPYNQPQHF
d_call: NA; j_call: TRBJ1-6; v_call: TRBV6-4; clone_size: NA; cdr3_nt: TGTGCCAGCAGGGTGGACGAAAATTCACCCCTCCACTTT; cdr3_aa: CASRVDENSPLHF
d_call: TRBD1; j_call: TRBJ1-2; v_call: TRBV30; clone_size: NA; cdr3_nt: TGTGCCTGGAGTCGGGACAGGCCAGTCGGCTACACCTTC; cdr3_aa: CAWSRDRPVGYTF
d_call: NA; j_call: TRBJ2-2; v_call: TRBV6-5; clone_size: NA; cdr3_nt: TGTGCCAGCAACAGGGAGGGTACCGGGGAGCTGTTTTTT; cdr3_aa: CASNREGTGELFF
d_call: NA; j_call: TRBJ1-6; v_call: TRBV7-9; clone_size: NA; cdr3_nt: TGTGCCAGCAGCCCGACAGCTCTTAATAATTCACCCCTCCACTTT; cdr3_aa: CASSPTALNNSPLHF
d_call: NA; j_call: TRBJ2-7; v_call: TRBV5-1; clone_size: NA; cdr3_nt: TGCGCCAGCAGCCCAGGGGACGTCGCTGGGGAGTTATACGAGCAGTACTTC; cdr3_aa: CASSPGDVAGELYEQYF
d_call: TRBD1; j_call: TRBJ2-7; v_call: TRBV6-5; clone_size: NA; cdr3_nt: TGTGCCAGCAGTTACGCGACAGGGACCTACGAGCAGTACTTC; cdr3_aa: CASSYATGTYEQYF
d_call: NA; j_call: TRBJ1-1; v_call: TRBV4-1; clone_size: NA; cdr3_nt: TGCGCCAGCAGCCAAGCCGGTAGGGGGTGGGGCACTGAAGCTTTCTTT; cdr3_aa: CASSQAGRGWGTEAFF
d_call: NA; j_call: TRBJ2-1; v_call: TRBV19; clone_size: few; cdr3_nt: TGTGCCAGTAGTATAGGGAGGACTTGGGGCAATGAGCAGTTCTTC; cdr3_aa: CASSIGRTWGNEQFF
d_call: NA; j_call: TRBJ1-1; v_call: TRBV28; clone_size: NA; cdr3_nt: TGTGCCAGCAGTTTAATTGGCCGGGAAGCTTTCTTT; cdr3_aa: CASSLIGREAFF
d_call: NA; j_call: TRBJ2-6; v_call: TRBV3-1/TRBV3-2; clone_size: NA; cdr3_nt: TGTGCCAGCAGCCTTAGCTGGGCCAAACTCTCTGGGGCCAACGTCCTGACTTTC; cdr3_aa: CASSLSWAKLSGANVLTF
d_call: NA; j_call: TRBJ1-1; v_call: TRBV29-1; clone_size: NA; cdr3_nt: TGCAGCGTTGAAGAAGAGGGGACCTTGCGTGCTTTCTTT; cdr3_aa: CSVEEEGTLRAFF
d_call: TRBD1; j_call: TRBJ1-1; v_call: TRBV6-2/TRBV6-3; clone_size: NA; cdr3_nt: TGTGCCAGCAGCGACTTTGGGACAGGGAACACTGAAGCTTTCTTT; cdr3_aa: CASSDFGTGNTEAFF
d_call: TRBD2; j_call: TRBJ2-7; v_call: TRBV9; clone_size: few; cdr3_nt: TGTGCCAGCAGCGTAGCTAGCGGGACCGAGCAGTACTTC; cdr3_aa: CASSVASGTEQYF
d_call: TRBD1; j_call: TRBJ1-5; v_call: TRBV27; clone_size: NA; cdr3_nt: TGTGCCAGCAGCCTGACAGGGGGATGGAGCAATCAGCCCCAGCATTTT; cdr3_aa: CASSLTGGWSNQPQHF
d_call: TRBD1; j_call: TRBJ1-1; v_call: TRBV6-2/TRBV6-3; clone_size: NA; cdr3_nt: TGTGCCAGCAGCCTACTAAACAGGGGGCTGGAAGCTTTCTTT; cdr3_aa: CASSLLNRGLEAFF
d_call: NA; j_call: TRBJ2-3; v_call: TRBV18; clone_size: NA; cdr3_nt: TGTGCCAGCTCACCCGTAAATCAGAAAGATACGCAGTATTTT; cdr3_aa: CASSPVNQKDTQYF
d_call: NA; j_call: TRBJ2-1; v_call: TRBV11-3; clone_size: once; cdr3_nt: TGTGCCAGCAGCCGCGGGACAGAAGCCTACAATGAGCAGTTCTTC; cdr3_aa: CASSRGTEAYNEQFF
d_call: NA; j_call: TRBJ1-5; v_call: TRBV2; clone_size: once; cdr3_nt: TGTGCCAGCAGTGGACACCCCAATCAGCCCCAGCATTTT; cdr3_aa: CASSGHPNQPQHF
d_call: NA; j_call: TRBJ1-2; v_call: TRBV15; clone_size: NA; cdr3_nt: TGTGCCACCAGCAGAGATCCCGAACAGGGAAGCTACTATGGCTACACCTTC; cdr3_aa: CATSRDPEQGSYYGYTF
d_call: NA; j_call: TRBJ1-4; v_call: TRBV24-1; clone_size: NA; cdr3_nt: TGTGCCACCAGTGATGGGGGGGGAGCTGAAAAACTGTTTTTT; cdr3_aa: CATSDGGGAEKLFF
d_call: NA; j_call: TRBJ1-2; v_call: TRBV3-1/TRBV3-2; clone_size: NA; cdr3_nt: TGTGCCAGCAGCCGTATGGGGGGATACGCCTGGGGCTACACCTTC; cdr3_aa: CASSRMGGYAWGYTF
d_call: NA; j_call: TRBJ2-7; v_call: TRBV28; clone_size: NA; cdr3_nt: TGTGCCAGCAGTTTGCCTCGGGGGACAGTCGAGCAGTACTTC; cdr3_aa: CASSLPRGTVEQYF
d_call: TRBD1; j_call: TRBJ1-1; v_call: TRBV2; clone_size: NA; cdr3_nt: TGTGCCAGCAATTTACAGGGGGCGGAAGCTTTCTTT; cdr3_aa: CASNLQGAEAFF
d_call: NA; j_call: TRBJ2-2; v_call: TRBV14; clone_size: NA; cdr3_nt: TGTGCCAGCAGCCACCCTCCCCCCGGGGAGCTGTTTTTT; cdr3_aa: CASSHPPPGELFF